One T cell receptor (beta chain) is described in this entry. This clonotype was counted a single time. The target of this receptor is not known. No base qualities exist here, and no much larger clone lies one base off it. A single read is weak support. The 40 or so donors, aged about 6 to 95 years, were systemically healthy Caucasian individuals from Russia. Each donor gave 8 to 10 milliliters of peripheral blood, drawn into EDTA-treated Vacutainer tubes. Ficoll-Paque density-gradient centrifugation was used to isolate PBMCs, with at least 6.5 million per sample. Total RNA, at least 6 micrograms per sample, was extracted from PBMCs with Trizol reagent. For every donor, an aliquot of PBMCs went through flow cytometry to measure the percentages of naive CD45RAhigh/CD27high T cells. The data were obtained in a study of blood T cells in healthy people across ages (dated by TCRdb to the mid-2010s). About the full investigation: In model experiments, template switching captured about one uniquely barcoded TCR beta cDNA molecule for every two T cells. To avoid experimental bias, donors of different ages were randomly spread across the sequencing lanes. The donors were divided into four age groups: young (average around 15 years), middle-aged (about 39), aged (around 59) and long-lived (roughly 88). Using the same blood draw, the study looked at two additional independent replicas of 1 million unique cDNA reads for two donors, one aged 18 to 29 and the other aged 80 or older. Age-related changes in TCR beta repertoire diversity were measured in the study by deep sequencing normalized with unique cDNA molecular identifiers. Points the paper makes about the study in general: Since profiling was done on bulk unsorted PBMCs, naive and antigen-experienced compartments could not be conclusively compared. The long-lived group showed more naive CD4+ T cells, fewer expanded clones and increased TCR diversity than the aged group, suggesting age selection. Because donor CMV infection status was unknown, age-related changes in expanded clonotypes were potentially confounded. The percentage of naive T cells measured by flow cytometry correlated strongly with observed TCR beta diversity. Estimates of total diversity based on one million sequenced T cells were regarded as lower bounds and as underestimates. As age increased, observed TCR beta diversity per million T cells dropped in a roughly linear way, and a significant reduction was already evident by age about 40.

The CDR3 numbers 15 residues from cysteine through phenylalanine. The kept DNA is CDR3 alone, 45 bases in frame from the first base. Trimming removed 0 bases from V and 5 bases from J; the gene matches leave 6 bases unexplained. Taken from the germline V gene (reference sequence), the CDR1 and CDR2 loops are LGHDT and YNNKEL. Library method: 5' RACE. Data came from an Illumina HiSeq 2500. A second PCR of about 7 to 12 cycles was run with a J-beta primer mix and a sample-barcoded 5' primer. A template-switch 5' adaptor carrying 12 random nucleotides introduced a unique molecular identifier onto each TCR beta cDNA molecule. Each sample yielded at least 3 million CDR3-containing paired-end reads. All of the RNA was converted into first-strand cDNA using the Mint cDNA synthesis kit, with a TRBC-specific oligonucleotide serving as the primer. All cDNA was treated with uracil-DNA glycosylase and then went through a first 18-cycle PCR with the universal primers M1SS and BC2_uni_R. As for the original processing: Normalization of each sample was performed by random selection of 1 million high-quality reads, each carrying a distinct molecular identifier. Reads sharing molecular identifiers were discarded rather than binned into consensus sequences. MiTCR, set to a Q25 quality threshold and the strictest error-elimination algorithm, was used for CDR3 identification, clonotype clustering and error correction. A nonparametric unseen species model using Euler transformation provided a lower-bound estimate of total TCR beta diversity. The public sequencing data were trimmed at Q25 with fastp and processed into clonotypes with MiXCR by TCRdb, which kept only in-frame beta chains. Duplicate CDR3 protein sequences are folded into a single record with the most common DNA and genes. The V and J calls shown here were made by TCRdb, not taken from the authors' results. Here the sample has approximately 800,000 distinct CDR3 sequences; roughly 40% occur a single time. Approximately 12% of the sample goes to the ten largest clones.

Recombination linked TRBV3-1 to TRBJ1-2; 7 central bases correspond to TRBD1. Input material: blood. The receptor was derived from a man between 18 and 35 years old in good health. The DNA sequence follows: TGTGCCAGCAGCCAAGATAGTGTCAGGGGGTATGGCTACACCTTC. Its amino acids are CASSQDSVRGYGYTF.